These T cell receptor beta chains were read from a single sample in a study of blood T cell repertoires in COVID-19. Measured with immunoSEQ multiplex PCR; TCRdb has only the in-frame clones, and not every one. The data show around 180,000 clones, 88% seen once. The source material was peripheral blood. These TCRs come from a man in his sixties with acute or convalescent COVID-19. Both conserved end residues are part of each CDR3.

cdr3_aa: CAISSTGTATGELFF; v_call: TRBV10-3; j_call: TRBJ2-2
cdr3_aa: CASGDRGYTEAFF; v_call: TRBV27; j_call: TRBJ1-1
cdr3_aa: CASSLGDYNSPLHF; v_call: TRBV7-3; j_call: TRBJ1-6
cdr3_aa: CASSPGGRGSEQFF; v_call: TRBV5-1; j_call: TRBJ2-1
cdr3_aa: CASSQAPLGLAQETQYF; v_call: TRBV4-1; j_call: TRBJ2-5
cdr3_aa: CAISGAGTAGSAGYTF; v_call: TRBV10-3; j_call: TRBJ1-2
cdr3_aa: CASSLSQGPQHF; v_call: TRBV5-8; j_call: TRBJ1-5
cdr3_aa: CASSQESGVYNEQFF; v_call: TRBV3-1/TRBV3-2; j_call: TRBJ2-1
cdr3_aa: CASSQAGEKGEQYF; v_call: TRBV4-3; j_call: TRBJ2-7
cdr3_aa: CASSLELGNQPQHF; v_call: TRBV7-8; j_call: TRBJ1-5
cdr3_aa: CASSLATGTVRGVGGYTF; v_call: TRBV7-9; j_call: TRBJ1-2
cdr3_aa: CASSSSTGAPYSGANVLTF; v_call: TRBV3-1/TRBV3-2; j_call: TRBJ2-6
cdr3_aa: CAWSQSIVNYGYTF; v_call: TRBV30; j_call: TRBJ1-2
cdr3_aa: CASSLLLASAETQYF; v_call: TRBV5-6; j_call: TRBJ2-5
cdr3_aa: CASSSFRTGNTGELFF; v_call: TRBV6-2/TRBV6-3; j_call: TRBJ2-2
cdr3_aa: CASSADRGRKGANVLTF; v_call: TRBV19; j_call: TRBJ2-6
cdr3_aa: CASSSLGGLGNQPQHF; v_call: TRBV18; j_call: TRBJ1-5
cdr3_aa: CASSLERNYGYTF; v_call: TRBV7-9; j_call: TRBJ1-2
cdr3_aa: CAWSVRGGYGYTF; v_call: TRBV30; j_call: TRBJ1-2
cdr3_aa: CASISNTEAFF; v_call: TRBV27; j_call: TRBJ1-1
cdr3_aa: CASSVGDRGLGTDTQYF; v_call: TRBV2; j_call: TRBJ2-3
cdr3_aa: CASSVDRGDNEQFF; v_call: TRBV19; j_call: TRBJ2-1
cdr3_aa: CASGQIPNQPQHF; v_call: TRBV12-5; j_call: TRBJ1-5
cdr3_aa: CASSLGGATYEQYF; v_call: TRBV27; j_call: TRBJ2-7
cdr3_aa: CASSVAPDKYGYTF; v_call: TRBV9; j_call: TRBJ1-2
cdr3_aa: CASSLYQGRGDYGYTF; v_call: TRBV27; j_call: TRBJ1-2
cdr3_aa: CASSKNGGEFDEQFF; v_call: TRBV11-2; j_call: TRBJ2-1
cdr3_aa: CAWSVDSNEKLFF; v_call: TRBV30; j_call: TRBJ1-4
cdr3_aa: CASSVLAEYNEQFF; v_call: TRBV19; j_call: TRBJ2-1
cdr3_aa: CASSVDRRTGGSYNEQFF; v_call: TRBV9; j_call: TRBJ2-1
cdr3_aa: CASRQPGQLNTEAFF; v_call: TRBV11-2; j_call: TRBJ1-1
cdr3_aa: CSVGVRADEQYF; v_call: TRBV29-1; j_call: TRBJ2-7
cdr3_aa: CASSSAGQGYNEQFF; v_call: TRBV10-2; j_call: TRBJ2-1